One and the same sample provided the 14 T cell receptor beta chains below, sequenced in a study of Tregs in tolerant kidney transplant recipients. Only in-frame clones appear in the TCRdb table, and some are missing; sequencing was by immunoSEQ multiplex PCR. The listing contains about 30,000 clones. The sample was CD8+ T cells from blood, taken before the transplant. Every receptor here comes from a human donor who received a combined kidney and bone marrow transplant.

Of note for this clone: The read falls 3 residues short of the CDR3 end, and the missing part is taken from the germline J gene. J is TRBJ1-2 and V is TRBV18, with D possibly matching TRBD1 (6 bases). Germline V lookup: CDR1 KGHSH, CDR2 LQKENI. This CDR3 has 16 amino acids. V lost 4 bases and J lost 5, with 20 bases in between. CDR3 bases read: TGTGCCAGCTCACTCCCCGAAAGGGGGGGGGCGTATGGC. Translating gives CASSLPERGGAYG. The whole CDR3 reads CASSLPERGGAYGYTF.

Details on this clone: The read ends 3 residues shy of where the CDR3 ends; the end is completed using the germline J gene. The chain joins TRBV20-1 to TRBJ2-7; TRBD1 agrees at 9 bases. In germline, CDR1 is DFQATT, CDR2 SNEGSKA (reference sequence). After removal of 1 base from V and 3 bases from J, the junction contained 1 base not matched to a gene. The CDR3 runs 13 residues. CDR3 residues: CSARGTGDYEQYF. The sequenced part of the CDR3 DNA is TGCAGTGCTAGAGGGACAGGGGACTACGAG.

A word on this clone: The observed sequence ends 3 residues before the CDR3 terminus, with the missing tail filled in from the germline J gene. This sequence joins TRBV10-2 and TRBJ1-4; D unclear. Germline lookup yields CDR1 WSHSY and CDR2 SAAADI. V gave up 8 bases and J gave up 0 bases, with 13 bases separating them. The CDR3 covers 15 residues. CDR3 DNA (partial): TGCGCCAGCGCGGGTGGGGATACAACTAATGAAAAA. It is translated as CASAGGDTTNEK. The full-length CDR3 reads as CASAGGDTTNEKLFF.

Regarding this clone: Coverage ceases 3 residues before the CDR3 finishes, and the germline J gene fills in the end. V and J are TRBV5-5 and TRBJ2-7; TRBD2 is a possible D gene (6 bases). CDR3 size: 12 residues. V lost 4 bases and J lost 5, with 10 bases in between. CDR1 is SGHKS, CDR2 YYEKEE, per germline (reference sequence). Partial CDR3 DNA: TGTGCCAGCAGCCCCGGGGGAGACGAG. Translation gives CASSPGGDE. The CDR3 in its entirety is CASSPGGDEQYF.

As regards this clone: The CDR3 goes on 3 residues after the read ends, and that part is filled in from the germline J gene. The V gene is TRBV7-8, the J gene TRBJ2-7, with D tentatively TRBD1 (5 bases). Germline assignment: CDR1 SGHVS and CDR2 FQNEAQ. The CDR3 is 14 residues long. V lost 1 base, J lost 5 bases, and 12 bases lay in between. Partial CDR3 DNA: TGTGCCAGCAGCTTAGTTTCAGGGTCCCACGAG. The encoded protein is CASSLVSGSHE. The full CDR3 reads CASSLVSGSHEQYF.

In the case of this clone: Read data end 3 residues before the CDR3 end; the end is taken from the germline J gene. This sequence joins TRBV6-4 and TRBJ2-1, with 8 bases aligning to TRBD1. The V gene end was trimmed by 7 bases and the J gene end by 7 bases; junction bases not matched to a gene: 3. Looked up from germline, CDR1 is MRHNA and CDR2 is SNTAGT. The CDR3 contains 12 residues. The CDR3 is CASTDRENEQFF. Partial CDR3 DNA: TGTGCCAGCACGGACAGGGAAAATGAG.

In the case of this clone: Sequencing ends 3 residues short of the CDR3 end; the germline J gene provides the rest. The V gene is TRBV5-4, the J gene TRBJ2-7, with D perhaps TRBD2 (7 bases). V was pared by 4 bases and J by 6 bases, with 14 bases between. This CDR3 has 13 amino acids. The germline V gene has CDR1 SGHNT and CDR2 YYREEE (reference sequence). The CDR3 sequence: CASSRGGAVEQYF. The CDR3 DNA, read in part, is TGTGCCAGCAGCCGAGGGGGGGCGGTCGAG.

In the case of this clone: Read coverage stops 3 residues before the CDR3 terminus; the germline J gene supplies the remainder. This chain uses TRBV19 with TRBJ1-5; 8 bases agree with TRBD1. The CDR3 has 16 amino acids. J lost 4 bases, V lost 5 bases, and 10 bases had no gene match. Per the germline V gene, CDR1 is LNHDA and CDR2 is SQIVND (reference sequence). The CDR3 DNA, read in part, is TGTGCCAGTAGTCTCCTAACGGGACAGGATAATCAGCCC. It translates to CASSLLTGQDNQP. The complete CDR3 sequence is CASSLLTGQDNQPQHF. Filled out from reference TRBV19 and TRBJ1-5, the complete variable domain reads DGGITQSPKYLFRKEGQNVTLSCEQNLNHDAMYWYRQDPGQGLRLIYYSQIVNDFQKGDIAEGYSVSREKKESFPLTVTSAQKNPTAFYLCASSLLTGQDNQPQHFGDGTRLSIL.

A remark on this clone: The read terminates 3 residues ahead of where the CDR3 ends, so the germline J gene completes it. The chain employs TRBV5-1 and TRBJ2-7; no definite D call. The CDR3 runs to 12 residues. The V gene lost 0 bases and the J gene lost 5 bases, with 6 bases spanning the gap. Germline V gives CDR1 SGHRS, CDR2 YFSETQ. The sequenced CDR3 bases are TGCGCCAGCAGCTTGGGCAGTAACGAG. Translation gives CASSLGSNE. The full CDR3 protein is CASSLGSNEQYF.

Concerning this clone: The read stops 3 residues short of the end of the CDR3; the missing end is completed from the germline J gene. The V call is TRBV20-1, the J call TRBJ2-5; possible D gene TRBD2, 5 bases. The CDR3 has 16 residues. Germline values: CDR1 DFQATT, CDR2 SNEGSKA (reference sequence). The germline V and J ends were trimmed by 0 bases and 5 bases, with 19 bases remaining between them. The CDR3: CSARDLYGGGLETQYF. The CDR3 DNA, read in part, is TGCAGTGCTAGAGATCTCTACGGCGGAGGACTGGAGACC.

CDR3 DNA (partial): TGTGCCAGCAGCTTATTAAACAGGGTACCCGGGGAG. The encoded protein is CASSLLNRVPGE. The full CDR3 protein is CASSLLNRVPGELFF. The rearrangement links TRBV7-9 to TRBJ2-2; maybe TRBD1 (6 bases). The read finishes 3 residues shy of the CDR3 end, and the germline J gene is used to complete it. The germline CDR1 and CDR2 sequences are SEHNR and FQNEAQ (reference sequence). The germline V and J ends were trimmed by 2 bases and 6 bases, with 13 bases remaining between them. CDR3 size: 15 residues. The full variable domain, completed using reference TRBV7-9 and TRBJ2-2, is DTGVSQNPRHKITKRGQNVTFRCDPISEHNRLYWYRQTLGQGPEFLTYFQNEAQLEKSRLLSDRFSAERPKGSFSTLEIQRTEQGDSAMYLCASSLLNRVPGELFFGEGSRLTVL.

Note on this clone: Read data end 3 residues before the CDR3 end; the end is taken from the germline J gene. The rearrangement joins TRBV7-6 to TRBJ2-3; 7 bases agree with TRBD2. The V gene end was trimmed by 2 bases and the J gene end by 3 bases; junction bases not matched to a gene: 14. The CDR3 contains 18 residues. Germline V gene lookup returns CDR1 SGHVS and CDR2 FNYEAQ. The DNA read from the CDR3 is TGTGCCAGCAGCTTACTGGCTCTAGCGGCTTTTGGGACAGATACG. This sequence encodes CASSLLALAAFGTDT. The complete CDR3 protein is CASSLLALAAFGTDTQYF. Full variable domain (remainder filled in from reference TRBV7-6 and TRBJ2-3): GAGVSQSPRYKVTKRGQDVALRCDPISGHVSLYWYRQALGQGPEFLTYFNYEAQQDKSGLPNDRFSAERPEGSISTLTIQRTEQRDSAMYRCASSLLALAAFGTDTQYFGPGTRLTVL.

Remarks on this clone: The read ends 3 residues shy of where the CDR3 ends; the end is completed using the germline J gene. The rearrangement uses TRBV7-2 and TRBJ2-7; TRBD2 agrees at 9 bases. Germline CDR1 is SGHTA and CDR2 is FQGNSA. The J segment lost 5 bases and the V segment lost 0 bases, leaving 2 bases of the junction unmatched. The CDR3 is made up of 14 amino acids. The CDR3 spells CASSLAGLANEQYF. CDR3 DNA (partial): TGTGCCAGCAGCTTAGCCGGACTAGCGAACGAG.

As for this clone: Coverage ceases 3 residues before the CDR3 finishes, and the germline J gene fills in the end. The J gene is TRBJ2-1, the V gene TRBV19, with 8 bases that match TRBD2. Germline loops: CDR1 LNHDA, CDR2 SQIVND (reference sequence). The CDR3 extends over 14 amino acids. V lost 8 bases, J lost 1 base, and 4 bases stayed unmatched. CDR3 sequence: CASHLAGSYNEQFF. CDR3 bases read: TGTGCCAGTCACCTAGCGGGTTCCTACAATGAG.